Below are 6 T cell receptor beta chains sequenced from a single sample in a study of T-cell reconstitution after alpha-beta-depleted transplantation in children. Unique molecular identifiers featured in how the TCRbeta library was prepared. TCRdb reprocessed the PCR reads via MiXCR and lists one record per CDR3 protein. Of 800,000 to 1,000,000 distinct CDR3 sequences listed, 25% to 35% were seen once; the top ten hold about 28%. The specimen was PBMCs, mostly from graft donor cells, collected 360 days after TCRalphabeta/CD19-depleted stem cell transplant. The receptors originated from a boy younger than two who had a stem cell transplant for SCID, so the T cells may come from the graft donor.

V and J are TRBV7-9 and TRBJ2-7; D possibly corresponds to TRBD1 (6 bases). V shed 5 bases and J shed 2 bases, with 16 bases lying between them. From germline, CDR1 is SEHNR and CDR2 FQNEAQ (reference sequence). The CDR3 spans 15 residues. The CDR3 bases are TGTGCCAGCAGCATTTTCCGGGACAAGACCTACGAGCAGTACTTC. Protein product: CASSIFRDKTYEQYF. The variable domain in full, completed from reference TRBV7-9 and TRBJ2-7, reads DTGVSQNPRHKITKRGQNVTFRCDPISEHNRLYWYRQTLGQGPEFLTYFQNEAQLEKSRLLSDRFSAERPKGSFSTLEIQRTEQGDSAMYLCASSIFRDKTYEQYFGPGTRLTVT.

The chain links TRBV18 to TRBJ2-7; TRBD1 is a possible D gene (6 bases). In germline, CDR1 is KGHSH, CDR2 LQKENI. There are 15 residues in the CDR3. Deletions cut 4 bases from V and 6 bases from J, with 19 bases between. In nucleotides, the CDR3 is TGTGCCAGCTCACTCTTACAGGGAAACGGGTCCGAGCAGTACTTC. As protein: CASSLLQGNGSEQYF.

This sequence joins TRBV6-2 or TRBV6-3 and TRBJ2-7; TRBD2 aligns across 10 bases. Trimming at V came to 6 bases and at J to 2 bases, leaving 7 bases not matched to a gene. The germline gives CDR1 MNHEY, CDR2 SVGEGT. The CDR3 length is 15 residues. CDR3 loop: CASRWTSGLTYEQYF. The CDR3 nucleotides are TGTGCCAGCAGATGGACTAGCGGTCTTACCTACGAGCAGTACTTC.

This clonotype came up many times. The V and J genes are TRBV20-1 and TRBJ2-5; TRBD2 is a possible D gene (5 bases). Trimming removed 6 bases at V and 7 bases at J, with 18 bases between. The CDR3 runs to 13 residues. The germline CDR1 and CDR2 sequences are DFQATT and SNEGSKA (reference sequence). The CDR3 reads CSASRISARTQYF. CDR3 coding DNA: TGCAGTGCCAGTCGGATTAGCGCCAGGACCCAGTACTTC.

The sample holds a few counts of this clonotype. The V gene is TRBV29-1, the J gene TRBJ1-6; no definite D call. Germline V gene lookup returns CDR1 SQVTM and CDR2 ANQGSEA. The CDR3 covers 10 residues. Trimming removed 8 bases from V and 8 bases from J, with 7 bases in between. The CDR3 loop reads CSLGDSPLHF. In DNA form, the CDR3 reads TGCAGCCTCGGTGATTCACCCCTCCACTTT.

This rearrangement joins TRBV20-1 to TRBJ2-7; 10 bases are a match to TRBD2. Germline V gene lookup returns CDR1 DFQATT and CDR2 SNEGSKA (reference sequence). V dropped 2 bases and J dropped 7; count of bases not matched to a gene: 11. The CDR3 covers 15 residues. As DNA, the CDR3 is TGCAGTGCTAGACCCCTACTAGCGGGGAGGCATGAGCAGTACTTC. Amino acid sequence: CSARPLLAGRHEQYF.